The rows below give T cell receptor beta chains drawn from one sample of a study of blood T cell repertoires in COVID-19. Here immunoSEQ multiplex PCR was the method, and the copy in TCRdb shows in-frame clones only, minus some. The data show approximately 100,000 clones, 84% seen once. The sample consisted of peripheral blood. Every receptor here comes from a woman in her fifties or sixties with acute or convalescent COVID-19. CDR3s include the opening cysteine and the closing phenylalanine or tryptophan. Fields, in order: V gene, CDR3 length, clone size, J gene, D gene, CDR3 protein, CDR3 DNA. The D gene is left open where the match is weak. For some rows the clone size is stated as once, few or many, or as a class when expanded; others skip it.

>TRBV12-2|16|-|TRBJ2-5|-
CASRPRTSGDAETQYF
TGTGCAAGTCGCCCGCGGACTAGCGGGGATGCAGAGACCCAGTACTTC
>TRBV6-5|12|-|TRBJ1-1|-
CASSTGIAEAFF
TGTGCCAGCAGTACAGGGATCGCTGAAGCTTTCTTT
>TRBV28|15|once|TRBJ2-7|TRBD2
CASSSPGLASYEQYF
TGTGCCAGCAGTTCCCCGGGACTAGCATCTTACGAGCAGTACTTC
>TRBV7-6|13|few|TRBJ1-1|-
CASSLGSGTEAFF
TGTGCCAGCAGCTTGGGAAGCGGCACTGAAGCTTTCTTT
>TRBV19|14|-|TRBJ1-1|-
CASSIHGDNTEAFF
TGTGCCAGTAGTATACACGGGGATAACACTGAAGCTTTCTTT
>TRBV11-2|13|once|TRBJ2-1|TRBD2
CASSLEAGGPVFF
TGTGCCAGCAGCTTGGAAGCGGGAGGGCCGGTGTTCTTC
>TRBV29-1|14|-|TRBJ1-2|-
CSAEVGRAPGGYTF
TGCAGCGCCGAAGTTGGGCGGGCCCCTGGTGGCTACACCTTC
>TRBV15|18|-|TRBJ1-1|-
CATSPPPLDSYMNTEAFF
TGTGCCACCAGCCCTCCCCCCCTCGACAGCTACATGAACACTGAAGCTTTCTTT
>TRBV4-2|13|few|TRBJ2-1|TRBD2
CASSLRPGGEQFF
TGTGCCAGCAGCCTCCGCCCGGGAGGTGAGCAGTTCTTC
>TRBV9|15|once|TRBJ2-1|TRBD2
CASSPGGDTRNEQFF
TGTGCCAGCAGCCCCGGGGGGGATACAAGGAATGAGCAGTTCTTC
>TRBV28|14|-|TRBJ2-7|TRBD1
CASSRTGTSYEQYF
TGTGCCAGCAGCAGGACAGGGACTTCCTACGAGCAGTACTTC
>TRBV4-2|16|-|TRBJ1-1|TRBD1
CASSQVMPGGGTEAFF
TGTGCCAGCAGCCAAGTTATGCCAGGGGGCGGCACTGAAGCTTTCTTT
>TRBV25-1|16|-|TRBJ2-1|TRBD2
CASSVTTGLAGDEQFF
TGTGCCAGCAGTGTTACCACGGGGCTAGCGGGAGATGAGCAGTTCTTC
>TRBV7-6|13|-|TRBJ2-7|-
CASSLDPRSEQYF
TGTGCCAGCAGCTTAGACCCGCGGAGCGAGCAGTACTTC
>TRBV4-2|13|-|TRBJ2-4|-
CASTETGKNIQYF
TGTGCCAGCACAGAGACAGGAAAAAACATTCAGTACTTC
>TRBV3-1/TRBV3-2|15|-|TRBJ2-7|TRBD2
CASSQDFSGSREQYF
TGTGCCAGCAGCCAAGATTTTAGCGGGAGTCGCGAGCAGTACTTC
>TRBV5-5|15|-|TRBJ1-2|-
CASSLGQATNYGYTF
TGTGCCAGCAGCTTGGGCCAGGCTACTAACTATGGCTACACCTTC
>TRBV4-1|13|-|TRBJ1-2|TRBD1
CASSQRTGDGYTF
TGCGCCAGCAGCCAAAGGACAGGGGATGGCTACACCTTC
>TRBV9|14|-|TRBJ2-5|-
CASSVVGSGETQYF
TGTGCCAGCAGCGTAGTGGGTAGCGGAGAGACCCAGTACTTC
>TRBV5-1|15|once|TRBJ2-3|TRBD2
CASSLLAGTTDTQYF
TGCGCCAGCAGCTTACTAGCGGGGACCACAGATACGCAGTATTTT
>TRBV29-1|17|-|TRBJ2-1|TRBD2
CSTPNPFGGGGPNEQFF
TGCAGCACCCCAAACCCCTTCGGCGGGGGGGGCCCCAATGAGCAGTTCTTC
>TRBV14|15|-|TRBJ2-2|-
CASSQGTPNTGELFF
TGTGCCAGCAGCCAAGGAACACCGAACACCGGGGAGCTGTTTTTT
>TRBV2|16|-|TRBJ1-6|-
CASSDSRWQERSPLHF
TGTGCCAGCAGTGATAGTCGGTGGCAGGAAAGGTCACCCCTCCACTTT
>TRBV18|14|-|TRBJ2-1|TRBD2
CASSPSGDYNEQFF
TGTGCCAGCTCACCCAGCGGGGACTACAATGAGCAGTTCTTC
>TRBV11-2|16|-|TRBJ2-2|TRBD2
CASSRHSGTNTGELFF
TGTGCCAGCAGCCGCCATAGCGGGACGAACACCGGGGAGCTGTTTTTT
>TRBV5-4|15|once|TRBJ1-2|TRBD1
CASSPGQPTGYGYTF
TGTGCCAGCAGCCCGGGACAGCCAACCGGCTATGGCTACACCTTC
>TRBV7-8|13|-|TRBJ1-2|-
CASSPGENYGYTF
TGTGCCAGCAGCCCCGGGGAGAACTATGGCTACACCTTC
>TRBV30|14|once|TRBJ2-3|-
CAYLDRRSTDTQYF
TGTGCGTATCTAGATCGGCGAAGCACAGATACGCAGTATTTT
>TRBV7-2|16|-|TRBJ2-5|TRBD2
CASSVRLAGGQETQYF
TGTGCCAGCAGCGTACGACTAGCGGGGGGGCAAGAGACCCAGTACTTC
>TRBV6-5|14|-|TRBJ1-2|-
CASSYAGPGYGYTF
TGTGCCAGCAGTTACGCGGGGCCGGGATATGGCTACACCTTC
>TRBV25-1|16|-|TRBJ2-7|-
CASSDPSDRQSYEQYF
TGTGCCAGCAGTGATCCCTCCGACAGGCAGTCCTACGAGCAGTACTTC
>TRBV7-2|17|-|TRBJ2-1|TRBD2
CASSLGNAGLATSEQFF
TGTGCCAGCAGCTTAGGGAATGCGGGACTAGCTACTAGTGAGCAGTTCTTC
>TRBV5-1|14|once|TRBJ2-5|TRBD2
CASSSVAGGETQYF
TGCGCCAGCAGCTCGGTAGCGGGAGGAGAGACCCAGTACTTC
>TRBV5-1|15|-|TRBJ2-2|TRBD2
CASSLEREGTGELFF
TGCGCCAGCAGCTTGGAGCGGGAGGGCACCGGGGAGCTGTTTTTT
>TRBV6-5|14|-|TRBJ1-1|-
CASSQTTGNTEAFF
TGTGCCAGCAGTCAAACTACAGGGAACACTGAAGCTTTCTTT
>TRBV11-2|18|few|TRBJ1-1|TRBD1
CASSERDRVREGSTEAFF
TGTGCCAGCAGCGAGAGGGACAGGGTCAGGGAGGGGAGCACTGAAGCTTTCTTT
>TRBV9|15|-|TRBJ1-3|-
CASSERGLSGNTIYF
TGTGCCAGCAGCGAGCGCGGACTCTCTGGAAACACCATATATTTT
>TRBV5-4|14|few|TRBJ2-1|TRBD2
CASSLRTRGNEQFF
TGTGCCAGCAGCTTGAGGACTAGAGGCAATGAGCAGTTCTTC
>TRBV7-2|14|-|TRBJ1-6|-
CASSQGQGHSPLHF
TGTGCCAGCAGCCAGGGGCAGGGCCATTCACCCCTCCACTTT
>TRBV5-1|16|-|TRBJ2-1|TRBD2
CASSLGLAGSSDEQFF
TGCGCCAGCAGCCTGGGACTAGCGGGAAGTAGTGATGAGCAGTTCTTC
>TRBV5-4|16|-|TRBJ2-1|TRBD2
CASSSLTSGGYNEQFF
TGTGCCAGCAGCTCTCTGACTAGCGGGGGATACAATGAGCAGTTCTTC